These T cell receptor beta chains were read from a single sample in a study of T cell repertoires in cytomegalovirus infection. TCRdb itself ran the reads through MiXCR, one entry per CDR3 protein. The sample contains about 490,000 distinct CDR3 sequences, 16% of which appear only once. The sample taken for sequencing was CD8+ T cells from PBMCs. These receptors originate from a human donor in good health (CMV status not recorded). Some clones in this sample may be carry-over from other donors' samples. Both conserved end residues are trimmed from each CDR3. Each record gives: V gene, CDR3 protein.

>TRBV9
ASSVGATNEKLF
>TRBV15
ATAVGREGRNEQF
>TRBV7-3
ASSLFGREAYNEQF
>TRBV28
ASSHDRPGYYEQY
>TRBV11-2
ASSSGGKTQY
>TRBV6-1
ASIPGPTNEKLF
>TRBV27
ASSLWGNVY
>TRBV3-1
ASSQDGESPYNEQF
>TRBV7-6
ASSLVGANYGYT
>TRBV6-1
ASSSGPGKTEAF
>TRBV3-1
ASSDVPGQAQPQH
>TRBV19
ASSTGLNTEAF
>TRBV20-1
SAQSIGRFAYEQY
>TRBV12-5
ASGSSGDTQY
>TRBV5-5
ASSTDRQLYEQY
>TRBV29-1
SVEPGLGETQY
>TRBV28
ASSPFEGQGTGSYNEQF
>TRBV20-1
SARPDTAGNTIY
>TRBV20-1
SARQGRLTTNEKLF
>TRBV9
ASSVEGNSPLH